A single sample gave rise to the 20 T cell receptor beta chains below, sequenced in a study of CD4 T cells in relation to SARS-CoV-2 and coronaviruses. CD4+ T cells from unexposed donors were obtained before the COVID-19 pandemic (2011-2018). TCRdb's table, derived via immunoSEQ multiplex PCR, lists solely in-frame clones and lacks some. Here the sample spans some 65,000 clones, 87% being singletons. The specimen sequenced was memory CD4+ T cells from PBMCs. The receptor set was obtained from a human donor in good health.

The chain couples TRBV4-3 to TRBJ2-3, with 8 bases lining up with TRBD2. Trimming cost V 2 bases and J 4 bases; bases outside gene matches: 2. Germline CDR1 reads LGHNA; CDR2 reads YSLEER. The CDR3 is 14 residues long. CDR3: CASSQKRGPDTQYF. In nucleotides, the CDR3 is TGCGCCAGCAGCCAAAAGCGGGGGCCAGATACGCAGTATTTT.

V usage is TRBV4-1 and J usage is TRBJ2-7, with TRBD2 matching over 11 bases. Germline values: CDR1 MGHRA, CDR2 YSYEKL. J lost 5 bases, V lost 6 bases, and 9 bases had no gene match. CDR3 length: 15 residues. CDR3 coding DNA: TGCGCCAGCAGAACTGGACTAGCGGGTAATAACGAGCAGTACTTC. Amino acids: CASRTGLAGNNEQYF.

This chain joins TRBV7-9 and TRBJ2-7; D is perhaps TRBD1 (5 bases). CDR3 length equals 17 residues. Trimming removed 4 bases at V and 2 bases at J, with 21 bases between. Germline V CDR1 and CDR2: SEHNR, FQNEAQ (reference sequence). The CDR3 DNA sequence: TGTGCCAGCAGCTCAGCCTGGGCCTGGGGCGGTACCTACGAGCAGTACTTC. The encoded protein is CASSSAWAWGGTYEQYF.

The genes are TRBV3-1 (or the pseudogene TRBV3-2) and TRBJ1-2, with 8 bases fitting TRBD1. V shed 5 bases, J shed 4 bases, and the junction held 3 bases outside the gene matches. The CDR3 is 13 amino acids. Germline-derived CDR1 and CDR2 are LGHDT and YNNKEL (reference sequence). In DNA form, the CDR3 reads TGTGCCAGCAGCGACAGGGGACCCTATGGCTACACCTTC. This translates into CASSDRGPYGYTF.

This chain uses TRBV7-3 with TRBJ2-7; D perhaps matches TRBD2 (6 bases). V shed 4 bases and J shed 2 bases, with 12 bases lying between them. The CDR3 consists of 14 residues. Per the germline V gene, CDR1 is SGHTA and CDR2 is FQGTGA. This CDR3 is CASSYSPGAYEQYF. The CDR3 nucleotides read TGTGCCAGCAGCTATAGTCCGGGGGCCTACGAGCAGTACTTC. Variable domain in full (rest from reference TRBV7-3 and TRBJ2-7): GAGVSQTPSNKVTEKGKYVELRCDPISGHTALYWYRQSLGQGPEFLIYFQGTGAADDSGLPNDRFFAVRPEGSVSTLKIQRTERGDSAVYLCASSYSPGAYEQYFGPGTRLTVT.

The V and J genes are TRBV10-1 and TRBJ2-5; D uncertain. CDR3 length: 14 amino acids. Trimming pared 4 bases from V and 2 bases from J, leaving 11 bases between. From germline, CDR1 is WNHNN and CDR2 SYGVQD (reference sequence). This chain's CDR3 is CASSVRIRQETQYF. The CDR3 DNA reads TGCGCCAGCAGTGTGCGGATTCGGCAAGAGACCCAGTACTTC.

V gene TRBV6-1 combines with J gene TRBJ2-7, with TRBD1 matching 11 bases. This CDR3 contains 15 residues. Trimming cost V 3 bases and J 3 bases; bases outside gene matches: 4. Germline CDR1 is MNHNS and CDR2 is SASEGT. The DNA of the CDR3 is TGTGCCAGCAGTGACCCCGGGACAGGGGGCTACGAGCAGTACTTC. It codes for CASSDPGTGGYEQYF.

This chain links TRBV6-6 with TRBJ2-5; 9 bases line up with TRBD2. Germline CDR1 is MNHNY and CDR2 is SVGAGI (reference sequence). V dropped 5 bases and J dropped 5; count of bases not matched to a gene: 12. This CDR3 is 16 amino acids long. CDR3 nucleotides: TGTGCCAGCAGTCATTCTTCTAGCGGGGTAGGCGAGACCCAGTACTTC. Its translation: CASSHSSSGVGETQYF.

The genes are TRBV3-1 (or the pseudogene TRBV3-2) and TRBJ2-7; D is possibly TRBD1 or TRBD2 (5 bases each). This CDR3 has 14 amino acids. The germline CDR1 and CDR2 sequences are LGHDT and YNNKEL (reference sequence). V was shortened by 1 base and J by 6 bases, with 13 bases between the two germline ends. The chain's CDR3 is CASSQGVRGAEQYF. The CDR3 DNA reads TGTGCCAGCAGCCAAGGGGTGAGGGGAGCCGAGCAGTACTTC.

The J gene is TRBJ2-7, the V gene TRBV6-2 or TRBV6-3, with D perhaps matching TRBD1 (5 bases). This CDR3 contains 12 residues. CDR1 is MNHEY, CDR2 SVGEGT, per germline. The germline V and J ends were trimmed by 6 bases and 2 bases, with 8 bases remaining between them. CDR3 DNA sequence: TGTGCCAGCAGCGAGACAGCCTACGAGCAGTACTTC. Protein: CASSETAYEQYF.

This sequence joins TRBV6-5 and TRBJ1-2; the match to TRBD1 covers 7 bases. Germline loops: CDR1 MNHEY, CDR2 SVGAGI. The CDR3 sequence is 13 residues long. V shed 5 bases, J shed 8 bases, and the junction held 8 bases outside the gene matches. The CDR3 protein is CASSHDRASGYTF. The DNA of the CDR3 is TGTGCCAGCAGTCATGACAGGGCCTCAGGCTACACCTTC.

This clone appeared a single time. V gene TRBV5-4 combines with J gene TRBJ1-2; tentatively, D is TRBD1 (6 bases). Germline CDR1 is SGHNT and CDR2 is YYREEE (reference sequence). The CDR3 covers 13 residues. V lost 4 bases and J 5 bases, leaving 12 bases between the germline ends. The CDR3, as DNA: TGTGCCAGCAGCCTGGACAGACCTTATGGCTACACCTTC. It yields the protein CASSLDRPYGYTF.

This clone came up once. The rearrangement uses TRBV30 and TRBJ1-6; D perhaps matches TRBD1 (6 bases). Germline V gene data show CDR1 as GTSNPN and CDR2 as SVGIG (reference sequence). The V end was cut by 3 bases, the J end by 10 bases, with 13 bases between. The CDR3 extends over 13 amino acids. The chain's CDR3 is CAWSENGGSPLHF. For the CDR3, the DNA is TGTGCCTGGAGCGAGAACGGGGGCTCACCCCTCCACTTT. Full variable domain (rest looked up from reference TRBV30 and TRBJ1-6): SQTIHQWPATLVQPVGSPLSLECTVEGTSNPNLYWYRQAAGRGLQLLFYSVGIGQISSEVPQNLSASRPQDRQFILSSKKLLLSDSGFYLCAWSENGGSPLHFGNGTRLTVT.

The V gene is TRBV2, the J gene TRBJ1-1; D perhaps matches TRBD1 (5 bases). Trimming left V 0 bases short and J 4 bases short, with 15 bases between. The germline V gene has CDR1 SNHLY and CDR2 FYNNEI. The CDR3 covers 16 residues. The CDR3 DNA reads as TGTGCCAGCAGTGAAGCCATGTGGGGGAGGTCCACTGAAGCTTTCTTT. This sequence encodes CASSEAMWGRSTEAFF.

This rearrangement joins TRBV28 to TRBJ1-2; maybe TRBD1 (6 bases). Germline lookup yields CDR1 MDHEN and CDR2 SYDVKM. Trimming left V 7 bases short and J 7 bases short, with 19 bases between. This CDR3 is 14 amino acids long. The CDR3 loop is CASTSGTGIFGYTF. The CDR3 bases are TGTGCCAGCACCTCAGGAACAGGGATTTTTGGCTACACCTTC.

The chain carries TRBV5-1 and TRBJ2-5; D might be TRBD2 (5 bases). CDR3 length: 15 amino acids. The V gene lost 1 base and the J gene lost 2 bases, with 12 bases spanning the gap. CDR1 is SGHRS and CDR2 is YFSETQ in the germline V gene. The CDR3 reads CASSLLARTQETQYF. The CDR3 DNA reads TGCGCCAGCAGCTTGCTAGCCAGAACACAAGAGACCCAGTACTTC. Variable domain in full (rest from reference TRBV5-1 and TRBJ2-5): KAGVTQTPRYLIKTRGQQVTLSCSPISGHRSVSWYQQTPGQGLQFLFEYFSETQRNKGNFPGRFSGRQFSNSRSEMNVSTLELGDSALYLCASSLLARTQETQYFGPGTRLLVL.

This rearrangement joins TRBV18 to TRBJ1-2; D is unresolved. Trimming shortened V by 5 bases and J by 0 bases, and 7 bases separated the two germline ends. The CDR3 sequence is 13 residues long. The germline gives CDR1 KGHSH, CDR2 LQKENI. The chain's CDR3 is CASSENTNYGYTF. DNA of the CDR3: TGTGCCAGCTCAGAAAATACTAACTATGGCTACACCTTC.

The V call is TRBV24-1, the J call TRBJ2-1; D is possibly TRBD2 (6 bases). From germline, CDR1 is KGHDR and CDR2 SFDVKD. V gave up 4 bases and J gave up 3 bases, with 12 bases separating them. This CDR3 spans 15 amino acids. The DNA of the CDR3 is TGTGCCACCAGTGACCCGCCGGGAGTCTACAATGAGCAGTTCTTC. Translating gives CATSDPPGVYNEQFF.

The chain combines TRBV29-1 with TRBJ2-6, with D possibly being TRBD1 (5 bases). This CDR3 has 13 amino acids. V shed 7 bases and J shed 1 base, with 8 bases lying between them. Looked up from germline, CDR1 is SQVTM and CDR2 is ANQGSEA. In DNA form, the CDR3 reads TGCAGCGCAGACAGTTCTGGGGCCAACGTCCTGACTTTC. Amino acids: CSADSSGANVLTF.

This chain links TRBV18 with TRBJ1-5, with 9 positions matching TRBD1. The CDR3 runs 14 residues. Trimming took 6 bases from V and 0 from J; bases not matched to a gene: 0. Germline-derived CDR1 and CDR2 are KGHSH and LQKENI. Written as DNA, the CDR3 is TGTGCCAGCTCGGGACAGGGTAGCAATCAGCCCCAGCATTTT. Translating gives CASSGQGSNQPQHF.